One and the same sample provided the 20 T cell receptor beta chains below, sequenced in a study of tumor-infiltrating lymphocytes in primary liver carcinoma. Reverse transcription of approximately 0.55 ug total RNA with a constant-region primer produced TCR beta cDNA. Nested multiplex PCR, run for three rounds with slightly modified ARM-PCR, yielded TCR beta libraries. A C-beta reverse primer was combined with TRBV1-TRBV30 forward primers in the first two PCR rounds, and each round had around 11 cycles. MiXCR, applied by TCRdb to the multiplex PCR reads, yields one record per CDR3 protein. This table holds 85,000 to 100,000 distinct CDR3 sequences, just over 65% found once. RNA and DNA were co-extracted from approximately 20-30 mg of unsorted bulk tissue. The source material was tumor-adjacent normal liver tissue. These receptors came from a man aged 35 to 55 with primary liver carcinoma and hepatitis B virus infection.

As for this clonotype: A much larger clone differs by one base, so this may be a read error. This CDR3 fails to terminate in the conserved phenylalanine or tryptophan, so it likely reflects a read error. The V gene is TRBV10-3, the J gene TRBJ2-5; D may be TRBD1 (5 bases). The length of the CDR3 is 14 residues. CDR1 and CDR2 (germline): ENHRY, SYGVKD. The V and J ends lost 3 bases and 4 bases respectively, with 12 bases between them. CDR3 protein: CAISERGARETQYL. DNA of the CDR3: TGTGCCATCAGTGAACGTGGGGCCAGAGAGACCCAGTACCTC.

As for this clonotype: One base away lies a much larger clone, so this may be a sequencing read error. This chain links TRBV7-9 with TRBJ2-5; D gene uncertain. Germline V gives CDR1 SEHNR, CDR2 FQNEAQ (reference sequence). The CDR3 covers 15 residues. V was clipped by 5 bases and J by 4 bases, with 17 bases between them. The DNA for the CDR3 is TGTGCCAGCAGCCCTCGCCAGGATAGTAGAGAGACCCAGTACTTC. The encoded protein is CASSPRQDSRETQYF.

This clonotype was detected ten times or more. The chain is built from TRBV23-1 and TRBJ1-1; D unresolved. TRBV23-1 is labeled an ORF, and its function is uncertain. The CDR3 has 14 residues. V was clipped by 6 bases and J by 4 bases, with 15 bases between them. The CDR3 DNA follows: TGCGCCAGCAGCCAAGGGCGGAGAGGCACTGAAGCTTTCTTT. It yields the protein CASSQGRRGTEAFF.

A note on this clonotype: Sequence at one end of the junction differs from germline and may be a read error. The chain has TRBV29-1 and TRBJ2-1; D not certain. The CDR3 has 13 residues. Germline assignment: CDR1 SQVTM and CDR2 ANQGSEA. The CDR3 protein is CIVDGNSYNEHFF. The DNA for the CDR3 is TGCATCGTTGACGGTAACTCCTACAATGAGCACTTCTTC.

Of note for this clonotype: With a much larger clone just one base away, this may be a read error. V gene TRBV10-3 combines with J gene TRBJ2-3; D may be TRBD1 (6 bases). From germline, CDR1 is ENHRY and CDR2 SYGVKD. The germline V and J ends were trimmed by 6 bases and 5 bases, with 24 bases remaining between them. This CDR3 is 17 amino acids long. Here the CDR3 DNA reads TGTGCCATCAGCAAGGAATACACAGGGTTCGGGATAGATACGCAGTATTTT. The encoded protein is CAISKEYTGFGIDTQYF.

V gene TRBV20-1 combines with J gene TRBJ2-3; 14 positions agree with TRBD2. The CDR3 contains 17 residues. V lost 6 bases and J lost 5; bases outside the gene matches: 13. The germline gives CDR1 DFQATT, CDR2 SNEGSKA (reference sequence). The CDR3 DNA follows: TGCAGTGCCGCCGGGACTAGCGGGAGAGAAATCAAAGATACGCAGTATTTT. This gives the protein CSAAGTSGREIKDTQYF.

For this clonotype: The junction and the germline gene differ at one end; a read error may be behind it. The CDR3: CASGRGTSGSSYNEQFF. The CDR3, as DNA: TGTGCCAGCGGCAGAGGGACTAGCGGGAGCTCCTACAATGAACAGTTCTTC. This chain joins TRBV11-2 and TRBJ2-1, with 14 nucleotides matching TRBD2. CDR1 and CDR2 from the germline V gene are SGHAT and FQNNGV. CDR3 length: 17 amino acids.

Comments on this clonotype: Since the CDR3 does not end with the conserved phenylalanine or tryptophan, this likely comes from a read error. The gene calls are TRBV7-3 and TRBJ2-1, with TRBD1 matching 10 bases. The CDR3 is 15 amino acids. Germline CDR1 SGHTA, CDR2 FQGTGA. Trimming at V came to 6 bases and at J to 4 bases, leaving 6 bases not matched to a gene. CDR3 residues: CASSWTGGGYNEQFI. CDR3 sequence (DNA): TGTGCCAGCAGTTGGACAGGGGGAGGGTACAATGAGCAGTTCATC.

Concerning this clonotype: Germline and junction disagree at one end, which may indicate a read error. The chain joins TRBV5-4 to TRBJ2-7; possible D gene TRBD1, 5 bases. The length of the CDR3 is 14 residues. The germline V gene encodes CDR1 SGHNT and CDR2 YYREEE (reference sequence). This chain's CDR3 is CTSSSPGQGAEQYF. As DNA, the CDR3 is TGTACCAGCAGCAGTCCCGGACAAGGGGCTGAGCAGTACTTC.

This rearrangement joins TRBV20-1 to TRBJ1-5, with D perhaps matching TRBD1 (5 bases). This CDR3 is 13 amino acids long. Germline values: CDR1 DFQATT, CDR2 SNEGSKA (reference sequence). V lost 5 bases to trimming and J lost 3 bases, with 11 bases between them. CDR3 in amino acids: CSARRDPNQPQHF. CDR3 sequence (DNA): TGCAGTGCTCGCCGGGACCCCAATCAGCCCCAGCATTTT.

Turning to this clonotype: A read error may be the cause here, since a much bigger clone is one base away. This chain uses TRBV10-2 with TRBJ1-6; 7 bases fit TRBD1. The ends lost 7 bases at V and 12 bases at J; junction bases unmatched: 9. The CDR3 has 13 amino acids. CDR1 and CDR2 (germline): WSHSY, SAAADI. The CDR3 loop reads CASNRDRVEPLHF. The CDR3, as DNA: TGCGCCAGCAATCGGGACAGAGTGGAACCCCTCCACTTT.

On this clonotype: Germline is not matched at one junction end, which may reflect a read error. The rearrangement uses TRBV16 and TRBJ2-7; D is ambiguous. The CDR3 extends over 15 amino acids. Per germline, CDR1 KGHSY and CDR2 FQNENV. The CDR3 nucleotides are TGTACCAGCAGCCAATCGCTTGGCGCCTCCTACGAGCAGTACTTC. Amino acid sequence: CTSSQSLGASYEQYF.

With respect to this clonotype: This CDR3 fails to terminate in the conserved phenylalanine or tryptophan, so it likely reflects a read error. Because the CDR3's place on the DNA is in doubt, the DNA is left out and the CDR3 is given as listed by TCRdb. The rearrangement uses TRBV29-1 and TRBJ1-5; the D segment call TRBD1 is taken from the table without a DNA check. A total of 13 residues make up the CDR3, ends included. Germline-derived CDR1 and CDR2 are SQVTM and ANQGSEA. The CDR3 loop reads CSVATGGNQPRHL.

Comments on this clonotype: Germline and junction disagree at one end, which may indicate a read error. CDR3 residues: CASSEGGSAKNIQYF. CDR3 nucleotide sequence: TGTGCCAGCAGCGAAGGGGGTAGTGCCAAAAACATTCAGTACTTC. J is TRBJ2-4 and V is TRBV2; a weak D match, TRBD1 (6 bases). The CDR3 has 15 amino acids. Germline loops: CDR1 SNHLY, CDR2 FYNNEI.

Comment on this clonotype: The CDR3 carries no conserved terminal phenylalanine or tryptophan, so it likely arises from a read error. This rearrangement joins TRBV29-1 to TRBJ2-2; D may be TRBD1 (5 bases). Germline V gene lookup returns CDR1 SQVTM and CDR2 ANQGSEA. This CDR3 has 10 residues. CDR3 amino acids: CSVGQEELFI. CDR3 coding DNA: TGCAGTGTGGGGCAGGAGGAGCTGTTTATT.

The sample holds many counts of this clonotype. This chain joins TRBV6-1 and TRBJ1-2; D is unclear. The CDR3 runs 14 residues. V gave up 1 base and J gave up 4 bases, with 10 bases separating them. Germline V gene sequence: CDR1 MNHNS, CDR2 SASEGT. CDR3 loop: CASSEGGAGYGYTF. The DNA of the CDR3 is TGTGCCAGCAGTGAAGGGGGAGCGGGCTATGGCTACACCTTC.

A note on this clonotype: Possible read error: a much larger clone is one base away. V is TRBV5-6 and J is TRBJ2-7; D could derive from TRBD1 or TRBD2 (5 bases each). The CDR3 is 18 amino acids. Germline CDR1 SGHDT, CDR2 YYEEEE. Trimming cost V 2 bases and J 2 bases, with 23 bases left between them. CDR3 sequence (DNA): TGTGCCAGCAGCTTAGCTAACGGGACGGCAATATTTACCTACGAGCAGTACTTC. It yields the protein CASSLANGTAIFTYEQYF.

This rearrangement joins TRBV11-2 to TRBJ2-1, with TRBD2 as a possible D gene (6 bases). Looked up from germline, CDR1 is SGHAT and CDR2 is FQNNGV. The ends were cut back, 10 bases at V and 7 bases at J, with 20 bases in the middle. The CDR3 length is 14 residues. The CDR3, as DNA: TGTGCCATCAAGACTAGTCCACTACGAAATGAGCAGTTCTTC. This codes for CAIKTSPLRNEQFF. Full variable domain (rest looked up from reference TRBV11-2 and TRBJ2-1): EAGVAQSPRYKIIEKRQSVAFWCNPISGHATLYWYQQILGQGPKLLIQFQNNGVVDDSQLPKDRFSAERLKGVDSTLKIQPAKLEDSAVYLCAIKTSPLRNEQFFGPGTRLTVL.

The sample holds a few counts of this clonotype. A much larger clone lies one base from this, so it may be a read error. This chain links TRBV6-5 with TRBJ2-1, with 12 bases identical to TRBD2. The CDR3 length is 15 residues. Germline V gives CDR1 MNHEY, CDR2 SVGAGI. CDR3 protein: CASTRRLAGENVQFF. The CDR3 DNA is TGTGCCAGCACCCGGAGACTAGCGGGGGAAAATGTGCAGTTCTTC.

Notes on this clonotype: This is likely a read error, given that the CDR3 carries no conserved phenylalanine or tryptophan at its end. J is TRBJ1-2 and V is TRBV6-1; no definite D call. The V end was cut by 0 bases, the J end by 3 bases, with 17 bases between. The CDR3 is 17 amino acids. Looked up from germline, CDR1 is MNHNS and CDR2 is SASEGT. The CDR3, as DNA: TGTGCCAGCAGTGAAGCGGGTTTACAGACCCCTTACTATGGCTACACCCTC. Amino acids: CASSEAGLQTPYYGYTL.